This T cell receptor beta chain was identified during a study of somatic mutations in cytotoxic T cells in rheumatoid arthritis (dated by TCRdb to 2016 to 2017). Some background on the complete study: Sorted V beta1+ cells also underwent TCRB sequencing, and some V beta antibody-stained T-cell populations were flow-sorted at nearly 100% purity on a FACSAria II or Sony SH800. Patients and controls did not essentially differ in median age, which was nearly identical between the groups. For 65 rheumatoid arthritis patients and 20 healthy controls, TCRB deep sequencing was carried out. In newly diagnosed rheumatoid arthritis without treatment, the study examined if expanded CD8+ T-cell clones harbor somatic mutations, relying on TCRB deep sequencing to characterize clonality.

TCRB CDR3 sequencing used the immunoSEQ assay on genomic DNA. Regarding the original processing steps: Nothing other than productive TCRB rearrangements was included in the analyses. Clonality was expressed as a Shannon entropy-based productive clonality index, with each clone defined by a unique TCRB CDR3 sequence. The template counts of each clone relative to the total templates per sample were used to calculate repertoire overlap between two samples. V-gene usage from TCRB sequencing and V-gene usage measured by flow cytometry were correlated (Spearman r of around 0.6). TCRdb's version of the immuneACCESS table is confined to in-frame rearrangements and falls short of the full clone set. An unresolved V gene accounts for under half of the shortfall where checked; the remainder is of unknown origin. That table furnishes V, J and clone size, whereas the DNA furnished D and trimming. The sample table lists 7,000 or so clones, approximately 65% of them with a count of one. The top ten hold about 24% of the sample.

With a median age of approximately 60 years (range about 21-75) and roughly 59% female, the healthy controls consisted of about 20 blood donors whose buffy coats were used. CD4+ and CD8+ cells were isolated by positive magnetic bead selection on an AutoMACS, and purity was checked by flow cytometry. Peripheral blood mononuclear cells were obtained using density gradient separation with Ficoll-Paque PLUS. DNA was extracted from CD4-enriched, CD8-enriched or PBMC samples with Nucleospin Tissue or Tissue XS kits and quantified with a Qubit 2.0 fluorometer. With regard to this clone: Its antigen is currently not known. Base-call qualities are not available, and no considerably larger clone is one nucleotide away.

V trim: 8 bases; J trim: 7 bases; unmatched bases: 6. From the cysteine through the phenylalanine, the CDR3 covers 12 amino acids. CDR3 DNA only is kept here, 36 bases in frame from base 1. CDR1 and CDR2 are read off the germline V gene as SQVTM and ANQGSEA. General study outcomes and caveats: Several identical CD8+ TCRB sequences were found in both blood and synovial fluid, and in 8 of 65 patients the largest CD8+ clone exceeded 20% of CD8+ cells. Healthy controls showed no age-related increase in CD8+ clonality, whereas patients did (Spearman r of about 0.52). The antigen targets of the expanded CD8+ clones were unknown, and absence from virus-specific databases did not rule out viral specificity. No adjustment for multiple comparisons was made for the slight TRBV07 underrepresentation in patients. CD8+ T-cell clonality did not differ significantly between rheumatoid arthritis patients and age-matched healthy controls.

Sequenced sample: CD8+ T cells sorted from blood. The TCR was taken from a woman aged 40 to 55 in good health. The chain is made from TRBV29-1 and TRBJ2-1; TRBD1 lines up with 9 middle nucleotides. Read as DNA, the sequence is TGCAGCATCGGACAGGGGACTAATGAGCAGTTCTTC. Its coded protein is CSIGQGTNEQFF.